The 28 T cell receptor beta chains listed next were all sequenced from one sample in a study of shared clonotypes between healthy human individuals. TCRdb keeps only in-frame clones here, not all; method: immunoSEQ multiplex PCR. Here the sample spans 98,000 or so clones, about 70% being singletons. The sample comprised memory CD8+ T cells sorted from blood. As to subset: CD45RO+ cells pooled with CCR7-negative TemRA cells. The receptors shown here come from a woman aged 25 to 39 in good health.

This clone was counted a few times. The CDR3: CASSPFWGGKNIQYF. CDR3 bases: TGTGCCAGCAGTCCTTTTTGGGGTGGCAAAAACATTCAGTACTTC. The chain carries TRBV28 and TRBJ2-4; no definite D call. The germline gives CDR1 MDHEN, CDR2 SYDVKM. The CDR3 is 15 residues long. With 5 bases removed from V and 3 bases from J, the gap between germline ends came to 14 bases.

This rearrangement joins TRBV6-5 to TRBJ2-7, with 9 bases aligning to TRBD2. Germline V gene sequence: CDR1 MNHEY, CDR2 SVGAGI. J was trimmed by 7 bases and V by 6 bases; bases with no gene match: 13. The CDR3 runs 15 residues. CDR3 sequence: CASSRRAGGRGEQYF. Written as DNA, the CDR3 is TGTGCCAGCAGCCGGCGGGCCGGCGGGAGGGGGGAGCAGTACTTC.

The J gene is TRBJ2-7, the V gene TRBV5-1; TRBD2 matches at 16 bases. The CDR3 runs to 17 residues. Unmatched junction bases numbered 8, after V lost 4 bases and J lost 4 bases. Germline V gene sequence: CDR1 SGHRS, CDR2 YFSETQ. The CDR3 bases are TGCGCCAGCAGCCCGGGACTAGCGGGAGGGCCGGGGTACGAGCAGTACTTC. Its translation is CASSPGLAGGPGYEQYF.

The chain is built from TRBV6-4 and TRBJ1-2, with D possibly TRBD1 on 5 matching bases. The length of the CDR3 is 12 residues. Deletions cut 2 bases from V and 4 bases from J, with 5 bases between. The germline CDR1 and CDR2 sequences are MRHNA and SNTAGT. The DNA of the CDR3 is TGTGCCAGCAGTGACAGGGGCTATGGCTACACCTTC. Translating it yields CASSDRGYGYTF.

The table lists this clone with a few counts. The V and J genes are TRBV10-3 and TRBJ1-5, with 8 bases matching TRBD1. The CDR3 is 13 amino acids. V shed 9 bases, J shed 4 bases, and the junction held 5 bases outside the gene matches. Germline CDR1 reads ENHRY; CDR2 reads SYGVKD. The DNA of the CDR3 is TGTGCCATGGGGACAGGATTTAATCAGCCCCAGCATTTT. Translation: CAMGTGFNQPQHF.

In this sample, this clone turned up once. CDR3 loop: CASSLRGQDNEQFF. In DNA, the CDR3 is TGCGCCAGCAGCTTGCGGGGACAAGACAATGAGCAGTTCTTC. The rearrangement joins TRBV5-1 to TRBJ2-1, with a tentative D call TRBD1 (6 bases). This CDR3 is built from 14 residues. Trimming removed 1 base at V and 5 bases at J, with 10 bases between. Germline lookup yields CDR1 SGHRS and CDR2 YFSETQ.

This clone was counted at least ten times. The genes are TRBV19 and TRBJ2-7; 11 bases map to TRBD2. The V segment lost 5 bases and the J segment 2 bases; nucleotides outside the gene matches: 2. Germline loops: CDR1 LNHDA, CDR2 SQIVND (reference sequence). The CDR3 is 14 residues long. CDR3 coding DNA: TGTGCCAGTAGTGTGACTAGCGGGGCCTACGAGCAGTACTTC. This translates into CASSVTSGAYEQYF.

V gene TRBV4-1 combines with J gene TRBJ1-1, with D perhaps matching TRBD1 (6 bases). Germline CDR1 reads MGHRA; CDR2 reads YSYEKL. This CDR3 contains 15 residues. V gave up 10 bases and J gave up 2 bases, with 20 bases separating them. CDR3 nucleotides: TGCGCCACCACCCGTCGACAGGCCATTAACACTGAAGCTTTCTTT. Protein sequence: CATTRRQAINTEAFF.

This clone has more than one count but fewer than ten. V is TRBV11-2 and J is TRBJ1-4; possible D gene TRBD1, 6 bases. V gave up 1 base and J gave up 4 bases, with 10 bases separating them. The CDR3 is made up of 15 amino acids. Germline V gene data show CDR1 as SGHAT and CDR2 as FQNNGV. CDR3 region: CASSLAGQSNEKLFF. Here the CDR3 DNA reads TGTGCCAGCAGCTTAGCGGGACAAAGTAATGAAAAACTGTTTTTT.

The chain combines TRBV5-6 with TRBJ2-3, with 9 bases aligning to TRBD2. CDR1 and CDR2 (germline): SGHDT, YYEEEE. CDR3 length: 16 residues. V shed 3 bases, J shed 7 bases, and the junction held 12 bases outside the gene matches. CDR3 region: CASSSIGTSRPHTQYF. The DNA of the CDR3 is TGTGCCAGCAGCTCAATCGGGACTAGCCGACCCCATACGCAGTATTTT.

CDR3 nucleotide sequence: TGTGCCAGCACTAGTAACTATGGCTACACCTTC. Its translation: CASTSNYGYTF. The chain uses TRBV28 and TRBJ1-2; D is ambiguous. Germline values: CDR1 MDHEN, CDR2 SYDVKM. The CDR3 sequence is 11 residues long. V was trimmed by 7 bases and J by 1 base, leaving 4 bases between them.

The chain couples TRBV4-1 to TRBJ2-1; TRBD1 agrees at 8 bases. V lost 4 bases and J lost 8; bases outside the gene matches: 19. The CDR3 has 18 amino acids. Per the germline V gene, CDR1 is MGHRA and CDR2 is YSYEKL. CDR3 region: CASSPLTGTGHFTHEQFF. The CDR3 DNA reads TGCGCCAGCAGCCCGCTGACCGGGACAGGTCATTTTACGCATGAGCAGTTCTTC.

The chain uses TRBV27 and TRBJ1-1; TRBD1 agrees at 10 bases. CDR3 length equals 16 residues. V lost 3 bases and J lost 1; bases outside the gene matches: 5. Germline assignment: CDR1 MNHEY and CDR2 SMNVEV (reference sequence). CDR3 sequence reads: CASSFRTGGRNTEAFF. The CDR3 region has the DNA TGTGCCAGCAGTTTCCGGACAGGGGGTCGGAACACTGAAGCTTTCTTT.

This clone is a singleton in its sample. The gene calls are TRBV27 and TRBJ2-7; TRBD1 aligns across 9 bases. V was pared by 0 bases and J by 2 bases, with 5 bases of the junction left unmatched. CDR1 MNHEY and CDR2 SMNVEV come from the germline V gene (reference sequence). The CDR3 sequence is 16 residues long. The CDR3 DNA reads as TGTGCCAGCAGTTTATCAGGGACAGGGTTTCCCTACGAGCAGTACTTC. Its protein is CASSLSGTGFPYEQYF.

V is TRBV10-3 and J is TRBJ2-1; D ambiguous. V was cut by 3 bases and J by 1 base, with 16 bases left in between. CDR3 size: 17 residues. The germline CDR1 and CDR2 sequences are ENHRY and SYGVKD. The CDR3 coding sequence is TGTGCCATCAGTGATCTTAGGGATATGGATTCCTACAATGAGCAGTTCTTC. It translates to CAISDLRDMDSYNEQFF.

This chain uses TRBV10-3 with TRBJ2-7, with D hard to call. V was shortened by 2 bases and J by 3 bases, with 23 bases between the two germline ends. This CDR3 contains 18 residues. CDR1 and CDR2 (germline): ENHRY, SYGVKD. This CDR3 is CAISEPAHRLMANYEQYF. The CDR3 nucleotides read TGTGCCATCAGTGAGCCTGCCCATCGGCTAATGGCCAACTACGAGCAGTACTTC.

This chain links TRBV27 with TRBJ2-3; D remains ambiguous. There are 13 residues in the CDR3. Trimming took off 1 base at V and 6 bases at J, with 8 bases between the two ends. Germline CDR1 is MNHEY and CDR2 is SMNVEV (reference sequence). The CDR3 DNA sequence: TGTGCCAGCAGTTTATTTCGACTCGATACGCAGTATTTT. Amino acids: CASSLFRLDTQYF.

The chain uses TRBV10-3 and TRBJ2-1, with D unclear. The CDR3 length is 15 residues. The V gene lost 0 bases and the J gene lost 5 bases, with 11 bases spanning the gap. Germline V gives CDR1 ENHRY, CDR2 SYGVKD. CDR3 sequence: CAISESGPTNNEQFF. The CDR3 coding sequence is TGTGCCATCAGTGAGTCTGGACCCACGAACAATGAGCAGTTCTTC.

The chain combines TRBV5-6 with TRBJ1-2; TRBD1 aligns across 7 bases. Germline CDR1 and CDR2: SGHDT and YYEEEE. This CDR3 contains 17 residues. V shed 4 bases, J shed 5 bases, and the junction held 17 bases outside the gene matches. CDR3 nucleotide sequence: TGTGCCAGCAGCATAGGGGCTGGTAGGGGGCAGTTTTATGGCTACACCTTC. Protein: CASSIGAGRGQFYGYTF.

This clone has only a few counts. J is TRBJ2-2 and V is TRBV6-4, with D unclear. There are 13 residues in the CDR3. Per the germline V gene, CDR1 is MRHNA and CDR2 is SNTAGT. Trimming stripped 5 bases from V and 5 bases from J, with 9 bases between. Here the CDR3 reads CASSPMHTGELFF. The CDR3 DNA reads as TGTGCCAGCAGTCCAATGCATACCGGGGAGCTGTTTTTT.

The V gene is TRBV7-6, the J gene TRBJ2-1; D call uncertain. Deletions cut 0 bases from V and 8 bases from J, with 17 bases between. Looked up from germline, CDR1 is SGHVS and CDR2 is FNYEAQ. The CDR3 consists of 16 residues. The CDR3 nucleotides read TGTGCCAGCAGCTTAGCTAAGGTGCGGCGATCCCATGAGCAGTTCTTC. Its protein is CASSLAKVRRSHEQFF.

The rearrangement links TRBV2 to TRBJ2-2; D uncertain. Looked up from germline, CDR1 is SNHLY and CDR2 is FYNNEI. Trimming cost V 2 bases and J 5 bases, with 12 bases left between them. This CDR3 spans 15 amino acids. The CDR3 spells CASSELGIPTGELFF. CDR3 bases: TGTGCCAGCAGTGAATTAGGCATTCCGACCGGGGAGCTGTTTTTT.

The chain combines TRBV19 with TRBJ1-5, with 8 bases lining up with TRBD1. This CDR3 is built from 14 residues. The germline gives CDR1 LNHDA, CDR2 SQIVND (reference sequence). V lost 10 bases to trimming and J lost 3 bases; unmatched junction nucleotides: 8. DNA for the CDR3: TGTGCCAAATTAGACAGGGGTTTCAATCAGCCCCAGCATTTT. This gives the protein CAKLDRGFNQPQHF.

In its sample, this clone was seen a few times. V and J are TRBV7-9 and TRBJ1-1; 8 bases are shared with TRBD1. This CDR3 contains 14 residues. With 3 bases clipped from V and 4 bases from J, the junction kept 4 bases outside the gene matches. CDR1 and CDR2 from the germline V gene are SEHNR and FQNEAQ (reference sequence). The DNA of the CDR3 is TGTGCCAGCAGCTTTGGACAGGGCAGCACTGAAGCTTTCTTT. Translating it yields CASSFGQGSTEAFF.

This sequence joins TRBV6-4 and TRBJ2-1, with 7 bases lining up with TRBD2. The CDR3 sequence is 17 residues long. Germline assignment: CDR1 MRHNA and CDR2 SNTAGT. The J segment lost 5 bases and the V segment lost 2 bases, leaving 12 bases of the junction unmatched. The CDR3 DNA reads TGTGCCAGCAGTGACCTCTCTCCGGGAGGTGGGGACAATGAGCAGTTCTTC. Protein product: CASSDLSPGGGDNEQFF.

The CDR3 reads CASTPGTYEQYF. The CDR3 DNA sequence: TGTGCCAGTACTCCAGGAACCTACGAGCAGTACTTC. V and J are TRBV28 and TRBJ2-7, with D uncertain. Germline V CDR1 and CDR2: MDHEN, SYDVKM. V shed 9 bases and J shed 2 bases, with 11 bases lying between them. The CDR3 extends over 12 amino acids.

CDR3 DNA sequence: TGTGCCAGCAGCCCACCCGCAGAGAGGGAGCAGTACTTC. Its protein product is CASSPPAEREQYF. The chain joins TRBV7-9 to TRBJ2-7, with D hard to call. The V gene's germline CDR1 is SEHNR and CDR2 FQNEAQ (reference sequence). With 5 bases removed from V and 7 bases from J, the gap between germline ends came to 15 bases. The CDR3 sequence is 13 residues long.

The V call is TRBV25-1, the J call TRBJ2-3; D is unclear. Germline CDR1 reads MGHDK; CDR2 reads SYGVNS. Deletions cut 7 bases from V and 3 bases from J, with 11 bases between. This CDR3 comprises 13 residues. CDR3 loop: CASTQAQTDTQYF. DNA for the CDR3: TGTGCCAGCACCCAGGCCCAAACAGATACGCAGTATTTT.